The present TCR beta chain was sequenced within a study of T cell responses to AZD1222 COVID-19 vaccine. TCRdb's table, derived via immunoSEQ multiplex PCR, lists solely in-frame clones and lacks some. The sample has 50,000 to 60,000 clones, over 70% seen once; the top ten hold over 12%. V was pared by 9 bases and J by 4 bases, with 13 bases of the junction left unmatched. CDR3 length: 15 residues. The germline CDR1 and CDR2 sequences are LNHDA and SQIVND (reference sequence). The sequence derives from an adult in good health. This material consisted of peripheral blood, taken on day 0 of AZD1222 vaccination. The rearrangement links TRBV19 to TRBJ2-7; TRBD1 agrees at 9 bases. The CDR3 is CASSPNGQGTYEQYF. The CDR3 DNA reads TGTGCCAGCAGCCCGAACGGACAGGGGACTTACGAGCAGTACTTC. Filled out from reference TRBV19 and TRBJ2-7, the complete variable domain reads DGGITQSPKYLFRKEGQNVTLSCEQNLNHDAMYWYRQDPGQGLRLIYYSQIVNDFQKGDIAEGYSVSREKKESFPLTVTSAQKNPTAFYLCASSPNGQGTYEQYFGPGTRLTVT.